Described below is a single T cell receptor beta chain sequence and its context. The sample comes from a study of patients and donors after allogeneic stem cell transplantation. TCRdb analysed the RT-PCR reads with MiXCR anew, one entry per CDR3 protein. Counted here are around 240,000 distinct CDR3 sequences, 14% occurring once; the ten biggest clones make up about 9.9%. The CDR3 is 13 amino acids. Germline CDR1 reads MGHRA; CDR2 reads YSYEKL. The V and J ends lost 4 bases and 4 bases respectively, with 11 bases between them. The clonotype comes from a human donor who was either an allogeneic HSCT recipient or a stem cell or donor lymphocyte infusion donor (not recorded which). It is not recorded whose cells these are; they may come from a transplant donor. The V and J genes are TRBV4-1 and TRBJ2-7; D not certain. The sample taken for sequencing was blood, either unsorted or a sorted T cell fraction (not recorded which). Here the CDR3 reads CASSRPDVYEQYF. The CDR3 coding sequence is TGCGCCAGCAGCCGCCCTGATGTGTACGAGCAGTACTTC.